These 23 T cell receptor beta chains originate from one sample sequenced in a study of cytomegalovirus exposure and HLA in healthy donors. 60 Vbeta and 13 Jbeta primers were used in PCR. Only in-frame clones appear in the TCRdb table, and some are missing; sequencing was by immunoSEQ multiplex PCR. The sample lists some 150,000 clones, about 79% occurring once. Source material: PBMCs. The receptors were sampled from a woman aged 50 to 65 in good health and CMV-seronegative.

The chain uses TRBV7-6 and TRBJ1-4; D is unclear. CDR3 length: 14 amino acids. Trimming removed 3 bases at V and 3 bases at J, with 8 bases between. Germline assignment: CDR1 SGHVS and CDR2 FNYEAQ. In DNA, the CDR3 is TGTGCCAGCAGCTTGGGCAGATCTAATGAAAAACTGTTTTTT. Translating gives CASSLGRSNEKLFF. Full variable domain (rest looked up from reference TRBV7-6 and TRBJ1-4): GAGVSQSPRYKVTKRGQDVALRCDPISGHVSLYWYRQALGQGPEFLTYFNYEAQQDKSGLPNDRFSAERPEGSISTLTIQRTEQRDSAMYRCASSLGRSNEKLFFGSGTQLSVL.

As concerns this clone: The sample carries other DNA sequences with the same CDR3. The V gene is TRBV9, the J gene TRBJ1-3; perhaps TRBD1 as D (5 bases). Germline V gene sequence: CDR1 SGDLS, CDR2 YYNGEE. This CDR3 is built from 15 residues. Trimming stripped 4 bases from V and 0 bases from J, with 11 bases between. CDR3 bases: TGTGCCAGCAGCCCCCGCGACAGCTCTGGAAACACCATATATTTT. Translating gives CASSPRDSSGNTIYF.

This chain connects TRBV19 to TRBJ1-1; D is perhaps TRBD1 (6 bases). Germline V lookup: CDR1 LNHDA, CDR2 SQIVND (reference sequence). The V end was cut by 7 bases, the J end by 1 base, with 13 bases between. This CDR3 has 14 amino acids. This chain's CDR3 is CASTIGGTNTEAFF. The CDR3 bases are TGTGCCAGTACAATAGGGGGAACGAACACTGAAGCTTTCTTT.

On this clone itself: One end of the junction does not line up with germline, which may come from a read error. The CDR3 nucleotides are TGTTCCAGCAGCCTCGGGGACACCATATATTTT. Its protein is CSSSLGDTIYF. The rearrangement uses TRBV7-9 and TRBJ1-3; D gene uncertain. Germline CDR1 and CDR2: SEHNR and FQNEAQ (reference sequence). This CDR3 spans 11 amino acids.

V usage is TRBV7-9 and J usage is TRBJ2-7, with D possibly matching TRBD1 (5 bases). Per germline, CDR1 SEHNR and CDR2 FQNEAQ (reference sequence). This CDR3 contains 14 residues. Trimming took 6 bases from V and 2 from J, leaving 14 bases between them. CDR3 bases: TGTGCCAGCAGGCCCCAGGGCAGAACCTACGAGCAGTACTTC. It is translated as CASRPQGRTYEQYF.

The CDR3 bases are TGTGCCAGCAGCGACAGGGACTTCTCTGGAAACACCATATATTTT. This translates into CASSDRDFSGNTIYF. J is TRBJ1-3 and V is TRBV6-6; 7 nucleotides agree with TRBD1. CDR3 length: 15 residues. Trimming at V came to 6 bases and at J to 0 bases, leaving 5 bases not matched to a gene. Germline V lookup: CDR1 MNHNY, CDR2 SVGAGI (reference sequence).

The CDR3 protein is CASSVVDSNEKLFF. The DNA of the CDR3 is TGTGCCAGCAGCGTAGTAGACTCGAATGAAAAACTGTTTTTT. V gene TRBV9 combines with J gene TRBJ1-4; no clear D gene. Trimming stripped 0 bases from V and 5 bases from J, with 8 bases between. The CDR3 has 14 residues. The germline CDR1 and CDR2 sequences are SGDLS and YYNGEE.

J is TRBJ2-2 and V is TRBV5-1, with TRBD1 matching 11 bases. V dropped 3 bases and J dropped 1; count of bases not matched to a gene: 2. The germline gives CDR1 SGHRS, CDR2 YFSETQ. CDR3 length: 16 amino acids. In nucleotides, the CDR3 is TGCGCCAGCAGCTGGGGACAGGGGGTGAACACCGGGGAGCTGTTTTTT. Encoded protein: CASSWGQGVNTGELFF.

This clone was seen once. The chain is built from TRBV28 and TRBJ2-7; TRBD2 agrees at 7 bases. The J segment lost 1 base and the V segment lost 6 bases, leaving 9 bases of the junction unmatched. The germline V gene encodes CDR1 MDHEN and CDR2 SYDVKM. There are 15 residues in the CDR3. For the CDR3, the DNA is TGTGCCAGCAGGGTTAGCGGGTCTGGTTCCTACGAGCAGTACTTC. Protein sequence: CASRVSGSGSYEQYF. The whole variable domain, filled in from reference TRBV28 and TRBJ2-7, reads DVKVTQSSRYLVKRTGEKVFLECVQDMDHENMFWYRQDPGLGLRLIYFSYDVKMKEKGDIPEGYSVSREKKERFSLILESASTNQTSMYLCASRVSGSGSYEQYFGPGTRLTVT.

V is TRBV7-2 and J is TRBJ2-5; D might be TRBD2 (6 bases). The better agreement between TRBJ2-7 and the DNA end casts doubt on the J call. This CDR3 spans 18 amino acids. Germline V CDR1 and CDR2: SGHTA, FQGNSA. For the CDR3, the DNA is TGTGCCAGCAGCTTAGCCCGAGAGGGAGGACCGAGATCCTACGAGCAGTACTTC. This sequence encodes CASSLAREGGPRSYEQYF.

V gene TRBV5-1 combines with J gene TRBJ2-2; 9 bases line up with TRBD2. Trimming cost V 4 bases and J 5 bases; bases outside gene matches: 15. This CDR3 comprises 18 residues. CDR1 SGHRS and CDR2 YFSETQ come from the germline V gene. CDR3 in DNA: TGCGCCAGCAGCATCTACGGCCCGCGGGGGGGCGAAACCGGGGAGCTGTTTTTT. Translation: CASSIYGPRGGETGELFF.

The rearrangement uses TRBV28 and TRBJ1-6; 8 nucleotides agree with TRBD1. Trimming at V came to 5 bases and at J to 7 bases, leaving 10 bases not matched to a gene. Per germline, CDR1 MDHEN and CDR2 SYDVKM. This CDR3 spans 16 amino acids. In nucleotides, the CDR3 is TGTGCCAGCAGTCAGCCCAGGGGGCTCGGGAATTCACCCCTCCACTTT. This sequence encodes CASSQPRGLGNSPLHF.

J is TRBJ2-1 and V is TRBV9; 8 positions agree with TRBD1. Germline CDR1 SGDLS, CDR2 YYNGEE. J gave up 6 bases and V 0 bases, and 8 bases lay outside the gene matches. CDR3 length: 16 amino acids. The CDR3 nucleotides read TGTGCCAGCAGCGTAGCACAGGGGGTGATCGGCAATGAGCAGTTCTTC. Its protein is CASSVAQGVIGNEQFF.

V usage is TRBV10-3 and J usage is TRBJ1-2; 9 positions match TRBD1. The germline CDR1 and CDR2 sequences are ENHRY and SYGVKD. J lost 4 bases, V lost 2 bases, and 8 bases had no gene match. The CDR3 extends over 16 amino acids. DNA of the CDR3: TGTGCCATCAGTGAGGGAACAGGGGGCCGGAGCTATGGCTACACCTTC. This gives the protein CAISEGTGGRSYGYTF.

The CDR3 nucleotides are TGTGCCAGCTCACCACAAGGGACTAGCGGCCCCGAGCAGTACTTC. Its protein is CASSPQGTSGPEQYF. The chain links TRBV18 to TRBJ2-7, with 11 positions matching TRBD2. Germline CDR1 and CDR2: KGHSH and LQKENI. This CDR3 has 15 residues. Losses at the gene ends were 1 base for V and 6 bases for J; bases not matched to a gene: 5.

The CDR3 reads CASSSLIRQGTATNEKLFF. CDR3 in DNA: TGTGCCAGCAGCTCCCTTATAAGACAGGGCACGGCAACTAATGAAAAACTGTTTTTT. This sequence joins TRBV7-8 and TRBJ1-4, with TRBD1 identical over 7 bases. CDR3 size: 19 residues. Germline trimming cut 4 bases from V and 0 bases from J; bases unmatched to any gene: 14. Germline V gene sequence: CDR1 SGHVS, CDR2 FQNEAQ.

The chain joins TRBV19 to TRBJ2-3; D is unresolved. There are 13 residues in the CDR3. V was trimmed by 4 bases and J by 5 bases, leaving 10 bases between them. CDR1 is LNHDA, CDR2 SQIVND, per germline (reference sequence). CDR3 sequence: CASSSGPGDTQYF. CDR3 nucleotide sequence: TGTGCCAGTAGTAGCGGCCCGGGAGATACGCAGTATTTT.

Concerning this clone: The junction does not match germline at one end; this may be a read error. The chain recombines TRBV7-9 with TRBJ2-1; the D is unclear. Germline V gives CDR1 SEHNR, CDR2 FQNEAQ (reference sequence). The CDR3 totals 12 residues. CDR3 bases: TGTGCCAGCAGCATTTCCTCCAATGAGCAGTTCTTC. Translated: CASSISSNEQFF.

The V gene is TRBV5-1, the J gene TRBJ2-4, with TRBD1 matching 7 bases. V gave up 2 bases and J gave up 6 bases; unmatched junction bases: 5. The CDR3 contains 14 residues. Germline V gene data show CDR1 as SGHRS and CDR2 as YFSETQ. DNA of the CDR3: TGCGCCAGCAGCTTTGGGACAGAGGCAAACATTCAGTACTTC. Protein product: CASSFGTEANIQYF.

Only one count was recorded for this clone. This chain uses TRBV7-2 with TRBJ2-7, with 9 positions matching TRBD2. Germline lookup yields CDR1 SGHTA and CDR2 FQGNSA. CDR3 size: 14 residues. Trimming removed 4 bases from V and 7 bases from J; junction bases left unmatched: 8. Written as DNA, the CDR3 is TGTGCCAGCAGCTCCCTCCGGACTAGCGCGGAGCAGTACTTC. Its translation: CASSSLRTSAEQYF.

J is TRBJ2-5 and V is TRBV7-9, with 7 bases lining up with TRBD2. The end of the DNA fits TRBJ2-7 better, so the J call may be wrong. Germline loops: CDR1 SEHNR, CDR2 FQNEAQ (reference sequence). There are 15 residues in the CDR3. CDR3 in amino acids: CASSSQPGLQYEQYF. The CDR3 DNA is TGTGCCAGCAGCTCACAACCGGGACTACAATACGAGCAGTACTTC.

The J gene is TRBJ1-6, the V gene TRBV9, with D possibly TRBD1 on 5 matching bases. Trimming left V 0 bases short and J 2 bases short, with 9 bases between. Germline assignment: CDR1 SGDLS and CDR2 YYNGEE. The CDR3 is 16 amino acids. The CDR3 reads CASSVDGTPYNSPLHF. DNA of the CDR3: TGTGCCAGCAGCGTAGACGGGACTCCCTATAATTCACCCCTCCACTTT. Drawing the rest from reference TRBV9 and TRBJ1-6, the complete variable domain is DSGVTQTPKHLITATGQRVTLRCSPRSGDLSVYWYQQSLDQGLQFLIQYYNGEERAKGNILERFSAQQFPDLHSELNLSSLELGDSALYFCASSVDGTPYNSPLHFGNGTRLTVT.

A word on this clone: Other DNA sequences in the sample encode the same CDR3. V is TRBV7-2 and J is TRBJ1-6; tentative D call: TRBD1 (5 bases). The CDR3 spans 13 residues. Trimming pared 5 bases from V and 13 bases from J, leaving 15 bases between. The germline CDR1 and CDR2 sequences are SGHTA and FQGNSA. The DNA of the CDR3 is TGTGCCAGCAGCCCCCAGACAGAATCCCCCCTCCACTTT. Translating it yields CASSPQTESPLHF.